This TCR beta chain originates from a study of cytomegalovirus exposure and HLA in healthy donors. Broader study findings: TCR beta V segments were, for the most part, productive about 87% or about 30% of the time in an earlier analysis. Follow-up analysis seemed to connect common viral pathogens with several of the most significant clusters identified. TCR beta sequences reportedly predicted most subjects' HLA-A and HLA-B alleles accurately. An Asian-associated ancestry cluster reportedly showed fewer N-insertions than the approximately 650-donor mean in a later analysis.

Remarks on this clone: Its matching antigen is unknown.

PCR amplification relied on 60 Vbeta primers (plus 13 Jbeta primers). Clones were sequenced by immunoSEQ multiplex PCR, and TCRdb holds only the in-frame ones, with some missing. The profile covers under 150,000 clones, with around 72% appearing a single time and around 2.2% taken by the ten largest. Specimen: PBMCs. This receptor was identified in a man between 40 and 49 years old in good health and CMV-seronegative.

CDR3 protein: CASGSQAYNEQFF. The CDR3 coding sequence is TGTGCCAGCGGTAGCCAAGCGTACAATGAGCAGTTCTTC. The chain has TRBV7-3 and TRBJ2-1; D remains unclear. The germline V and J ends were trimmed by 8 bases and 4 bases, with 12 bases remaining between them. CDR1 is SGHTA, CDR2 FQGTGA, per germline. The CDR3 has 13 amino acids.